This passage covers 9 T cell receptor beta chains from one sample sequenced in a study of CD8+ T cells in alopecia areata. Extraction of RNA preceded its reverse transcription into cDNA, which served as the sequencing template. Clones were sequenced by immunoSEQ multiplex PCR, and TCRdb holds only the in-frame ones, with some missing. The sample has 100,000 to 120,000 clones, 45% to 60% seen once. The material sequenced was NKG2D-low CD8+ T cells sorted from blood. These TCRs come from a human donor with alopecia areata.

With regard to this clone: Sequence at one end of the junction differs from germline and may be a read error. The CDR3 bases are TGCAGTGCTAGAGATGGGGAGACCCAGGACTTC. Its protein product is CSARDGETQDF. V gene TRBV20-1 combines with J gene TRBJ2-5; weak D call: TRBD2 (5 bases). Germline V gene data show CDR1 as DFQATT and CDR2 as SNEGSKA (reference sequence). The CDR3 totals 11 residues.

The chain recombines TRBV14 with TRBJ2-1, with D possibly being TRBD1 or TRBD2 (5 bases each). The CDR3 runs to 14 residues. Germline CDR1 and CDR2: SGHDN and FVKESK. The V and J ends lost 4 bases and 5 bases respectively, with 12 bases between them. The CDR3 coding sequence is TGTGCCAGCAGCCGAGACCTGGGGGACAATGAGCAGTTCTTC. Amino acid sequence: CASSRDLGDNEQFF. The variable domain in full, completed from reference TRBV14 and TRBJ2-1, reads EAGVTQFPSHSVIEKGQTVTLRCDPISGHDNLYWYRRVMGKEIKFLLHFVKESKQDESGMPNNRFLAERTGGTYSTLKVQPAELEDSGVYFCASSRDLGDNEQFFGPGTRLTVL.

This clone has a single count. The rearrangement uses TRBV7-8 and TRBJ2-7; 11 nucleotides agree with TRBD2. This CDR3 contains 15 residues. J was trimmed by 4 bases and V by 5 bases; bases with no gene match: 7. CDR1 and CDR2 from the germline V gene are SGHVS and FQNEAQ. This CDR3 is CASSPTSGSGYEQYF. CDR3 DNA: TGTGCCAGCAGCCCCACTAGCGGGAGCGGGTACGAGCAGTACTTC.

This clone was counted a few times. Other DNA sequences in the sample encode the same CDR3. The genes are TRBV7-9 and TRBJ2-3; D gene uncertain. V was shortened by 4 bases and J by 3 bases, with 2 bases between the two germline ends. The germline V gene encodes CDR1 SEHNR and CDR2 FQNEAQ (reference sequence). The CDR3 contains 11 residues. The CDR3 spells CASSSTDTQYF. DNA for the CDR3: TGTGCCAGCAGCTCGACAGATACGCAGTATTTT.

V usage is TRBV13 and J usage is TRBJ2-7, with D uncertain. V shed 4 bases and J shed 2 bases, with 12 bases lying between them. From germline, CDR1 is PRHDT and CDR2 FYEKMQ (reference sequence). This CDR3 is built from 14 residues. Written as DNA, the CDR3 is TGTGCCAGCAGCTCTGAGGTCTCGCCCTACGAGCAGTACTTC. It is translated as CASSSEVSPYEQYF.

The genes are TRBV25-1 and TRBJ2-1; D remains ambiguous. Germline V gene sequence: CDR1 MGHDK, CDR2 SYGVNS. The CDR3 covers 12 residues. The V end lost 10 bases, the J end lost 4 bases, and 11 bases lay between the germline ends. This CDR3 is CAIRTSYNEQFF. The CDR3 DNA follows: TGTGCCATCCGAACATCTTACAATGAGCAGTTCTTC.

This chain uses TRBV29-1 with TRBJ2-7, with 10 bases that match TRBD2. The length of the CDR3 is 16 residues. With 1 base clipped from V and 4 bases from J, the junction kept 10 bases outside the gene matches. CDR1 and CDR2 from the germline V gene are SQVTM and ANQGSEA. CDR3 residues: CSVEGLAGASVYEQYF. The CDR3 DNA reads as TGCAGCGTTGAAGGACTAGCGGGCGCTTCAGTGTACGAGCAGTACTTC.

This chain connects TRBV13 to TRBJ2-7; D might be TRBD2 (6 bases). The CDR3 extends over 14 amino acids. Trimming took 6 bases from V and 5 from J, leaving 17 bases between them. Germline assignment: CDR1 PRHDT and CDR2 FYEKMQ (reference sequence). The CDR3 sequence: CASSPGTSPDEQYF. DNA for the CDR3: TGTGCCAGCAGTCCCGGGACTTCCCCTGACGAGCAGTACTTC.

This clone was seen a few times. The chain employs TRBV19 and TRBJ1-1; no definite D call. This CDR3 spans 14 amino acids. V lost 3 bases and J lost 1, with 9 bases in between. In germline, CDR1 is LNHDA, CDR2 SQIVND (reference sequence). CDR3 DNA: TGTGCCAGTAGTATGTCTGGGAGGAACACTGAAGCTTTCTTT. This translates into CASSMSGRNTEAFF.